This T cell receptor beta chain was observed in a study of cytomegalovirus exposure and HLA in healthy donors. The CDR3 spans 19 residues. Trimming took 3 bases from V and 1 from J; bases not matched to a gene: 13. From germline, CDR1 is ENHRY and CDR2 SYGVKD. Notes on the study in general: Confirmation was obtained in vitro that a few CMV-associated chains are specific for CMV antigens. Among the sequence variants, a highly shared cluster was likely an artifact of sequencing. Cytomegalovirus association was listed for around 170 TCR beta chains.

Primers: 60 Vbeta forward and 13 Jbeta reverse. As handled by the study authors: A later analysis tallied some 80 million unique TCR beta chains, about 11 million of them shared. TCRdb's copy holds only in-frame clones and misses some; the assay was immunoSEQ multiplex PCR. Clone size and the V and J calls come from that table; the DNA yielded D and trimming. The sample yields 130,000 or so clones, less than 75% seen once. This clone was seen a few times. Its antigen is unidentified. Sequences were obtained from PBMCs. This clonotype originated in a woman aged 35 to 49 in good health and CMV-seropositive. V gene TRBV10-3 combines with J gene TRBJ2-5, with TRBD2 matching over 11 bases. The CDR3, as DNA: TGTGCCATCAGTGAACCTAGCGGGGGGCTAACCCAGGCCCAAGAGACCCAGTACTTC. As protein: CAISEPSGGLTQAQETQYF.